The following is a TCR beta chain sequence with its context. Its antigen is not known. These data originate in a study of beta chain features in type 1 diabetes. Study results and caveats: Patients with Type 1 diabetes showed moderately but significantly shorter TCRB CDR3s in all four CD4+ subsets.

Sorted CD4+ subsets: naive, central memory, regulatory, stem cell-like memory (CD45RO/CCR7/CD25/CD127/CD95/CD27 panel). This CDR3 is 13 amino acids long. Trimming removed 5 bases at V and 5 bases at J, with 10 bases between. CDR1 is SGHVS, CDR2 FNYEAQ, per germline. Of the isolated RNA, all was reverse transcribed, and so the sequenced material was expressed TCRB transcripts. Data came from immunoSEQ multiplex PCR; TCRdb stores just in-frame clones and leaves some out. In the table there are over 150,000 clones, 7.8% of which are singletons. The material sequenced was central memory CD4+ T cells from blood. This chain joins TRBV7-6 and TRBJ1-5; no firm D call. The source of this sequence is a woman aged 40 to 49 with type 1 diabetes. CDR3 DNA: TGTGCCAGCAGCCTACGTACGGATCAGCCCCAGCATTTT. Residues: CASSLRTDQPQHF.